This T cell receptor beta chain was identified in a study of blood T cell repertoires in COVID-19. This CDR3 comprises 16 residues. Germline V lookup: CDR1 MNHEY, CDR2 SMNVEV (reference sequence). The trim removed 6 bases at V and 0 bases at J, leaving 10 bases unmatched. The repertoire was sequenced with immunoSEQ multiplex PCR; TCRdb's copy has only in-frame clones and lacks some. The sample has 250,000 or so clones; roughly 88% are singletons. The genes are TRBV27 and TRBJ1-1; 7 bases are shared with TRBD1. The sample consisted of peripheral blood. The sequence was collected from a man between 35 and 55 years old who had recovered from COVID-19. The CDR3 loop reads CASRKEGARVNTEAFF. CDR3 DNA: TGTGCCAGCAGGAAGGAGGGGGCGCGGGTGAACACTGAAGCTTTCTTT.